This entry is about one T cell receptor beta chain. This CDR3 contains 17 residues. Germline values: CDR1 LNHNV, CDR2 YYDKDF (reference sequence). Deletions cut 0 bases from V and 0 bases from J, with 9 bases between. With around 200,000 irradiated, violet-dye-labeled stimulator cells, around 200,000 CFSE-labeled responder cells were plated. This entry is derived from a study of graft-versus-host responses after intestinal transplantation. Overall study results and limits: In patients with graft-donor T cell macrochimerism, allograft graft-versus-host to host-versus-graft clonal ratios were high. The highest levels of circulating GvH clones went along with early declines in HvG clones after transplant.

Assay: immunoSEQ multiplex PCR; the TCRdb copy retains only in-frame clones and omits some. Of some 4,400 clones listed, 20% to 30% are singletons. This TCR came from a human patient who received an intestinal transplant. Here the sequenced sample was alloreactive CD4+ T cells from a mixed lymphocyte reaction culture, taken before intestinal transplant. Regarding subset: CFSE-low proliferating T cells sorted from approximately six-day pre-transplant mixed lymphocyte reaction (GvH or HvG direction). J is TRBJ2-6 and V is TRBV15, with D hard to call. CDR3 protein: CATSRDTLPSGANVLTF. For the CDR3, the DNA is TGTGCCACCAGCAGAGATACGCTACCCTCTGGGGCCAACGTCCTGACTTTC.